The source of this T cell receptor beta chain is a study of vaccination and CD4 T cells after COVID-19. On the study more broadly: The convalescents comprised six males and four females, two of them Hispanic. Study conclusions and caveats: Convalescent participants were relatively few, and none had early post-infection timepoints studied.

Trimming stripped 6 bases from V and 4 bases from J, with 10 bases between. The CDR3 totals 13 residues. In germline, CDR1 is ENHRY, CDR2 SYGVKD. Concerning this clonotype itself: No antigen is known for it.

Sequencing of DNA taken from cultured CD4+ T cells relied on the Oncomine TCR Beta short-read assay. From cultured CD4+ T cells, genomic DNA was extracted. TCRdb analysed the PCR reads with MiXCR anew, one entry per CDR3 protein. The sample lists 10,000 to 15,000 distinct CDR3 sequences, about 50% occurring once. Treatment of the sample: approximately 10-day PBMC culture with coronavirus spike peptide pools or control peptides (ViraFEST assay). The sample comprised CD4+ T cells from blood, cultured in vitro. This clonotype originated in a human donor who had recovered from COVID-19. The rearrangement uses TRBV10-3 and TRBJ2-1; D may be TRBD1 (6 bases). CDR3 bases: TGTGCCATCAGCTCAGGACAGTACAATGAGCAGTTCTTC. Protein: CAISSGQYNEQFF.